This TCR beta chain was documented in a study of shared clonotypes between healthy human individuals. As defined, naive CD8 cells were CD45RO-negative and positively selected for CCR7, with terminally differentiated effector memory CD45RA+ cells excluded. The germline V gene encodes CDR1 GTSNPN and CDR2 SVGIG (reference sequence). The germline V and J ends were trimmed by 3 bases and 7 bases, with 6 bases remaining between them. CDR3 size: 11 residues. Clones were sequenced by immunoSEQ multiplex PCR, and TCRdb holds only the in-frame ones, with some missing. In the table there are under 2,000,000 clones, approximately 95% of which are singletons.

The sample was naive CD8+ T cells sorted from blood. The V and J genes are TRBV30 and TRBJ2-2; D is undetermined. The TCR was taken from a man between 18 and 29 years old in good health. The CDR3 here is CAWRKGGELFF. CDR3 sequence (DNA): TGTGCCTGGAGGAAGGGCGGGGAGCTGTTTTTT.